The 6 T cell receptor beta chains in this list originate from one sample, sequenced in a study of blood T cell repertoires in COVID-19. The assay was immunoSEQ multiplex PCR, and TCRdb's table has in-frame clones only and misses some. This sample has around 370,000 clones; roughly 90% occur once, and the top ten carry about 7%. The sample comprised peripheral blood. The origin of the receptors is a young man with active or convalescent COVID-19.

V and J are TRBV4-2 and TRBJ1-2; D gene ambiguous. There are 15 residues in the CDR3. The germline V gene encodes CDR1 LGHNA and CDR2 YNFKEQ. V was clipped by 0 bases and J by 4 bases, with 12 bases between them. The CDR3 nucleotides read TGTGCCAGCAGCCAAGATCTAAAACAGATCTATGGCTACACCTTC. This gives the protein CASSQDLKQIYGYTF.

The rearrangement links TRBV7-3 to TRBJ2-3; 13 bases are a match to TRBD2. The CDR3 is 17 amino acids. The germline CDR1 and CDR2 sequences are SGHTA and FQGTGA. V lost 1 base to trimming and J lost 5 bases; unmatched junction nucleotides: 6. CDR3 sequence (DNA): TGTGCCAGCAGCTTAAGACTAGCGGGAGGAACGGGAGATACGCAGTATTTT. Amino acid sequence: CASSLRLAGGTGDTQYF.

This clone was detected once. The rearrangement uses TRBV28 and TRBJ1-4; D is ambiguous. This CDR3 has 14 amino acids. Germline loops: CDR1 MDHEN, CDR2 SYDVKM. V was shortened by 8 bases and J by 0 bases, with 10 bases between the two germline ends. The CDR3 protein is CASLSVATNEKLFF. The CDR3 DNA is TGTGCCAGCCTGAGCGTTGCAACTAATGAAAAACTGTTTTTT.

J is TRBJ1-5 and V is TRBV19, with 8 nucleotides matching TRBD1. The junction had 3 bases not matched to a gene; V was cut back by 4 bases and J by 4 bases. The CDR3 covers 14 residues. Germline V gene lookup returns CDR1 LNHDA and CDR2 SQIVND (reference sequence). CDR3 region: CASSTRDRNQPQHF. The CDR3 DNA reads TGTGCCAGTAGTACCCGGGACAGGAATCAGCCCCAGCATTTT.

To note about this clone: The identical CDR3 is also encoded by other nucleotide sequences in the sample. The rearrangement links TRBV9 to TRBJ2-7; 9 positions match TRBD2. Germline V lookup: CDR1 SGDLS, CDR2 YYNGEE. CDR3 length: 15 amino acids. V lost 0 bases, J lost 0 bases, and 1 base stayed unmatched. The CDR3 is CASSVDSGSSYEQYF. The CDR3 DNA reads TGTGCCAGCAGCGTAGATAGCGGGAGCTCCTACGAGCAGTACTTC.

V and J are TRBV27 and TRBJ1-6, with 10 nucleotides matching TRBD1. V shed 4 bases and J 6 bases; nucleotides not matched to a gene: 0. Germline lookup yields CDR1 MNHEY and CDR2 SMNVEV (reference sequence). This CDR3 spans 14 amino acids. The CDR3 is CASSWDRGNSPLHF. CDR3 nucleotides: TGTGCCAGCAGTTGGGACAGGGGTAATTCACCCCTCCACTTT.